Ten or more counts support the clone carrying this TCR beta chain. Its antigen is unidentified. Via MiXCR, TCRdb re-called the RACE reads, giving one row per CDR3 protein. Among around 380,000 distinct CDR3 sequences listed, roughly 4.8% were seen once. This sample was taken from a study of human T cells and chemical hapten exposure. The overall study: TCR yields differed between samples (mainly from small differences in pooled library volume). Study outcomes and limitations: There was alopecia in the donors, so their immune response may differ from that of healthy people.

Time point denoted: patch test 1, 2 weeks after DPC sensitization. Treatment reported: therapeutic diphenylcyclopropenone sensitization with weekly scalp DPC. The input for sequencing was whole blood, taken in connection with sensitization to the hapten diphenylcyclopropenone (DPC). The TCR comes from a woman aged 50 to 60 with alopecia areata. Some clones in this sample may be carry-over from other donors' samples.

CDR3 sequence reads: CATSDFGTEAFF. The CDR3 region has the DNA TGTGCCACCAGTGATTTTGGCACTGAAGCTTTCTTT. The rearrangement joins TRBV24-1 to TRBJ1-1, with D hard to call. V was clipped by 1 base and J by 4 bases, with 3 bases between them. Germline V CDR1 and CDR2: KGHDR, SFDVKD. CDR3 length: 12 residues.